The following is a TCR beta chain sequence with its context. Other DNA sequences in this sample translate to the same CDR3. The sample is drawn from a study of shared clonotypes between healthy human individuals. Study at large: Per-donor plates numbered three CD4 naive, three CD4 memory, two CD8 naive and one CD8 memory.

Using immunoSEQ multiplex PCR, the repertoire was profiled, and TCRdb retains in-frame clones only, with some absent. The data contain over a million clones, approximately 68% of them singletons. The CDR3 has 13 residues. The junction had 2 bases not matched to a gene; V was cut back by 2 bases and J by 8 bases. CDR1 WSHSY and CDR2 SAAADI come from the germline V gene. The specimen was memory CD4+ T cells sorted from blood. As to subset: CD45RA-negative fraction. V is TRBV10-2 and J is TRBJ1-4; the match to TRBD1 covers 7 bases. The sequence was obtained from a man aged 18 to 29 in good health. The CDR3 protein is CASSEGGGEKLFF. In DNA, the CDR3 is TGCGCCAGCAGTGAGGGAGGGGGCGAAAAACTGTTTTTT.